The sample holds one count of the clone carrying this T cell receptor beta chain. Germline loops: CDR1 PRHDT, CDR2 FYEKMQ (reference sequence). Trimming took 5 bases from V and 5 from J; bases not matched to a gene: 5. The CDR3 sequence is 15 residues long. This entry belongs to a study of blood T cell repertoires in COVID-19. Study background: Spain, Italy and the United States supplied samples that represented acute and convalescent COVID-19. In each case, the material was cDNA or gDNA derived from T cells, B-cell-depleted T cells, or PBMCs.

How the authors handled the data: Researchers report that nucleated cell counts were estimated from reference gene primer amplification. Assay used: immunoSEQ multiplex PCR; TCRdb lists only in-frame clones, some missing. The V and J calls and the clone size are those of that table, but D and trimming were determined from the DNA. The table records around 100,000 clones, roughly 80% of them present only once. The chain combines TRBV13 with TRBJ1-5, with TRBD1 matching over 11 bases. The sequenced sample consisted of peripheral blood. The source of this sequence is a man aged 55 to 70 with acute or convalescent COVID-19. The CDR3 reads CASSAGTGGHQPQHF. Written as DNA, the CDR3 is TGTGCCAGCAGCGCCGGGACAGGGGGTCATCAGCCCCAGCATTTT.